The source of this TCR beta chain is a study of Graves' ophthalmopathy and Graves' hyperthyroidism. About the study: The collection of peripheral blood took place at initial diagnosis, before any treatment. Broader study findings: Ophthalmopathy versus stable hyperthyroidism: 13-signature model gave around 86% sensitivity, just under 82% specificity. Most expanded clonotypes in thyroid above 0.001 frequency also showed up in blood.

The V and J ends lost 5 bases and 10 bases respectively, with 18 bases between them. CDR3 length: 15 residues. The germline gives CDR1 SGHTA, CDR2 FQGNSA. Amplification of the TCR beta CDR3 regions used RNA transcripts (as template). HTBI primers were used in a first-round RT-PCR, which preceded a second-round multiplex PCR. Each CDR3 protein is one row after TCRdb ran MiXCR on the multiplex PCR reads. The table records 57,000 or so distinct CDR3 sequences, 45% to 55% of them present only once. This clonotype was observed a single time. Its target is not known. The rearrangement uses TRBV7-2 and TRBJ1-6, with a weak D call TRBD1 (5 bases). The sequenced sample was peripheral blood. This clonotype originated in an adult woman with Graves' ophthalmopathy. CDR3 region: CASSTDYLGGSPLHF. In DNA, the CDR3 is TGTGCCAGCAGCACGGACTATCTGGGGGGGTCACCCCTCCACTTT.